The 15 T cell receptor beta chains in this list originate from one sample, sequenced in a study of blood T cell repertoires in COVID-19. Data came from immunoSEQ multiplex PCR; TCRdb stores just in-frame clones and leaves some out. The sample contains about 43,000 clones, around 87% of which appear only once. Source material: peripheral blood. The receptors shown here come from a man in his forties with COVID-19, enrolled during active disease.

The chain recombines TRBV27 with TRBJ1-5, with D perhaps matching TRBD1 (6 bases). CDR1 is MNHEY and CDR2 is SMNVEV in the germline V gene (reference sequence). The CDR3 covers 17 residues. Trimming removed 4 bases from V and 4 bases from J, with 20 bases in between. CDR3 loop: CASSSPLLGAQNQPQHF. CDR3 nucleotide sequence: TGTGCCAGCAGTTCACCCCTACTGGGGGCTCAAAATCAGCCCCAGCATTTT.

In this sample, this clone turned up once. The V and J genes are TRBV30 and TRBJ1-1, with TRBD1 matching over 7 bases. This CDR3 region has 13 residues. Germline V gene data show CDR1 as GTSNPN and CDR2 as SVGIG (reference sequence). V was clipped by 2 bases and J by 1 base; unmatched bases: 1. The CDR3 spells CAWSRQGNTEAFF. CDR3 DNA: TGTGCCTGGAGTCGACAGGGGAACACTGAAGCTTTCTTT.

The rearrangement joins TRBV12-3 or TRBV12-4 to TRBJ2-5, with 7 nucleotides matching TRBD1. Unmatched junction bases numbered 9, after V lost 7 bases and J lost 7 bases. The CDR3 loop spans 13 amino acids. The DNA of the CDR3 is TGTGCCAGCACCGTACAGGGGATTCGGACCCAGTACTTC. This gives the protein CASTVQGIRTQYF.

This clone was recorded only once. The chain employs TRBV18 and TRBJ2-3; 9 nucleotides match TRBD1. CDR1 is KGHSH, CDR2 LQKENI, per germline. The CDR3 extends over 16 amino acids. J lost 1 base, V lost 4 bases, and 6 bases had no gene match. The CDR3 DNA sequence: TGTGCCAGCTCACAGGAGTGGACAGGGGGCACAGATACGCAGTATTTT. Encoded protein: CASSQEWTGGTDTQYF.

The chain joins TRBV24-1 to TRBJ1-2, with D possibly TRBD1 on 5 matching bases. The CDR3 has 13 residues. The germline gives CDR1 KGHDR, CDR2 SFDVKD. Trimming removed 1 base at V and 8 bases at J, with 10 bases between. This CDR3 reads CATSDFIGEGYTF. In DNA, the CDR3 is TGTGCCACCAGTGATTTTATAGGGGAAGGCTACACCTTC.

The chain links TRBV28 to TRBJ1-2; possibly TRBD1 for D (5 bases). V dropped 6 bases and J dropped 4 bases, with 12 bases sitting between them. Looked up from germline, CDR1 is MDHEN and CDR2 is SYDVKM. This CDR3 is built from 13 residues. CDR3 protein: CASRTSRGYGYTF. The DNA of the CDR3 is TGTGCCAGCAGAACCTCTAGGGGCTATGGCTACACCTTC.

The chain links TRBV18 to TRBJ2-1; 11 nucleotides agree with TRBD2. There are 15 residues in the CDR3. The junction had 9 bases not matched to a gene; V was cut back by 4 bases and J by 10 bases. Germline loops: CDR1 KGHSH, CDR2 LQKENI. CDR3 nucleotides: TGTGCCAGCTCACGGCCCCTAGCGGGGGGCTGGGAGCAGTTCTTC. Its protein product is CASSRPLAGGWEQFF.

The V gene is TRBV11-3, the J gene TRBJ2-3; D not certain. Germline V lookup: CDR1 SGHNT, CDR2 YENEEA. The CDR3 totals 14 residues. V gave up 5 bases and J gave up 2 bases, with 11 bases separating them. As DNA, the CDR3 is TGTGCCAGCAGCCTGCGGTGGAACACAGATACGCAGTATTTT. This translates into CASSLRWNTDTQYF.

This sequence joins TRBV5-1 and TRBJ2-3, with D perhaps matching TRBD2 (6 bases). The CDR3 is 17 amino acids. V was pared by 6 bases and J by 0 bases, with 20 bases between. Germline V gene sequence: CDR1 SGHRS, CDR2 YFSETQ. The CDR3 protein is CASNPLGGKTSTDTQYF. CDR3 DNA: TGCGCCAGCAACCCGTTGGGGGGAAAAACTAGCACAGATACGCAGTATTTT.

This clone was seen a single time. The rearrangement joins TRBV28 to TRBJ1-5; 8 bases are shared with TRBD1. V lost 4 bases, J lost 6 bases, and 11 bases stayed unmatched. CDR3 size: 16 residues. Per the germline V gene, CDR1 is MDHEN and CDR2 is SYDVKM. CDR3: CASSSRTGSLIQPQHF. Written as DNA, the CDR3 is TGTGCCAGCAGTTCCCGGACAGGGTCGTTAATTCAGCCCCAGCATTTT.

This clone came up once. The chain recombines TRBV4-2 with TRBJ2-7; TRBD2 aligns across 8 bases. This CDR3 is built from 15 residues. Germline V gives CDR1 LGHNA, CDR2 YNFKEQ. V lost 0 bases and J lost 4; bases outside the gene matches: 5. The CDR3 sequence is CASSQDSSGGYEQYF. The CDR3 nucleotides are TGTGCCAGCAGCCAAGATTCCAGCGGGGGTTACGAGCAGTACTTC.

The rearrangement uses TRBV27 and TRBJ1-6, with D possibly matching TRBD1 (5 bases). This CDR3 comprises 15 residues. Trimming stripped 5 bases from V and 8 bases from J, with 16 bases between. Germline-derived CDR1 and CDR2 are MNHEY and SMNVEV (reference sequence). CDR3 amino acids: CASSPRGDRDSPLHF. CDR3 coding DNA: TGTGCCAGCAGTCCCCGGGGGGATCGGGATTCACCCCTCCACTTT.

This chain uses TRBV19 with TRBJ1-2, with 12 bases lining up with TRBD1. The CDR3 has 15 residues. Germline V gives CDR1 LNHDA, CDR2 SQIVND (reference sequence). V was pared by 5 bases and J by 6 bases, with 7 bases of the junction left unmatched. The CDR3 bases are TGTGCCAGTAGTTCGCGGGGACAGGGGGCTGATGGCTACACCTTC. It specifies CASSSRGQGADGYTF.

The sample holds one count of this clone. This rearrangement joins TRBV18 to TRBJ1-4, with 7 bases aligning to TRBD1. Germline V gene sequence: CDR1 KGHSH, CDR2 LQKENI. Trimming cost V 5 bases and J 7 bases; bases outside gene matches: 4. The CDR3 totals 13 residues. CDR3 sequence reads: CASSDRDGEKLFF. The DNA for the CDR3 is TGTGCCAGCTCAGACAGGGACGGTGAAAAACTGTTTTTT. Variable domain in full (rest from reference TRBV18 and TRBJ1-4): NAGVMQNPRHLVRRRGQEARLRCSPMKGHSHVYWYRQLPEEGLKFMVYLQKENIIDESGMPKERFSAEFPKEGPSILRIQQVVRGDSAAYFCASSDRDGEKLFFGSGTQLSVL.

In DNA form, the CDR3 reads TGTGCCACCAGCAGAGCAGGGCAAGAGACCCAGTACTTC. Its protein is CATSRAGQETQYF. The V gene is TRBV15, the J gene TRBJ2-5; TRBD1 might be the D (5 bases). The CDR3 has 13 residues. Germline V lookup: CDR1 LNHNV, CDR2 YYDKDF (reference sequence). V was pared by 1 base and J by 2 bases, with 5 bases between.